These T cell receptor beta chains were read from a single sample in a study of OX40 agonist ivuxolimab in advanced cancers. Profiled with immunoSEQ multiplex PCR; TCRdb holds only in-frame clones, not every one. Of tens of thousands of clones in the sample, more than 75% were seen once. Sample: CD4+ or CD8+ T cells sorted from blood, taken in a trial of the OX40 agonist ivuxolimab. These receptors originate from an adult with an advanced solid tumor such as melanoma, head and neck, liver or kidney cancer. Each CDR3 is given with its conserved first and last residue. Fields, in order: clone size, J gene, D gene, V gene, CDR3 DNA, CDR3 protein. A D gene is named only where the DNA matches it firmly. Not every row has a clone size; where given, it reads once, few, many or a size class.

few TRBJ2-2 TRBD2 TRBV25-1 TGTGCCACCGAGCGGGGGGGGGAGCTGTTTTTT CATERGGELFF
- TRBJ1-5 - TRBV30 TGTGCCTGGAGCGCCGGGACAAATAGCAATCAGCCCCAGCATTTT CAWSAGTNSNQPQHF
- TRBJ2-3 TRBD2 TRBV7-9 TGTGCCAGCAGCCCCGACCGGGGGGGCCGTAGGACAGATACGCAGTATTTT CASSPDRGGRRTDTQYF
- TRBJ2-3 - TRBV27 TGTGCCAGCAGTTTATCGCCCGGCACAGATACGCAGTATTTT CASSLSPGTDTQYF
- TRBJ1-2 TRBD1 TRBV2 TGTGCCAGCACCCTGAGCAGGGGGAACGGCTATGGCTACACCTTC CASTLSRGNGYGYTF
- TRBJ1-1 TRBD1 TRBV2 TGTGCCAGCGACAGGGGGGACACTGAAGCTTTCTTT CASDRGDTEAFF
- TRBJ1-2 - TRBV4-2 TGTGCCAGCAGCCAAGATCTGCAGGGAAGGAGGGATGGCTACACCTTC CASSQDLQGRRDGYTF
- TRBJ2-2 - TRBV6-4 TGTGCCAACAGCCGCGATTGGGAGCGACTGTCCGTCCCCGGGGAGCTGTTTTTT CANSRDWERLSVPGELFF
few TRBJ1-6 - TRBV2 TGTGCCAGCAGTGAAAACCCGGGCCCTGGCTCCTATAATTCACCCCTCCACTTT CASSENPGPGSYNSPLHF
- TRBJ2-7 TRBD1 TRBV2 TGTGCCAGCAGTGAACGGACAGGGGTCCACGAGCAGTACTTC CASSERTGVHEQYF
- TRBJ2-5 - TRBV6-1 TGTGCCAGCAGTGAAGAGGGCTGGGTTGTCCAAGAGACCCAGTACTTC CASSEEGWVVQETQYF
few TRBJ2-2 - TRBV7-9 TGTGCCAGCAGCTTAGTCGAGAAAAACACCGGGGAGCTGTTTTTT CASSLVEKNTGELFF
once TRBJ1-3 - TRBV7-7 TGTGCCAGCAGCGAGGGGGTCGGATCTGGAAACACCATATATTTT CASSEGVGSGNTIYF
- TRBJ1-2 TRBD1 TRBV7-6 TGTGCCAGCAGCCTTCGGGACAGGGGAAGCCATGGCTACACCTTC CASSLRDRGSHGYTF
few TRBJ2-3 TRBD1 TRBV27 TGTGCCAGCAGTCCTCCCGACAGGGTACTCACAGATACGCAGTATTTT CASSPPDRVLTDTQYF
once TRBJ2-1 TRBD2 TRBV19 TGTGCCAGTAGTATCGAGACTAGCAGCCTTGAGCAGTTCTTC CASSIETSSLEQFF
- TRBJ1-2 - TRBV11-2 TGTGCCAGCAGCTCGGTCCGTGAGAGAAACTATGGCTACACCTTC CASSSVRERNYGYTF
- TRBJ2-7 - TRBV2 TGTGCCAGCAGTGTCGCCTACGAGCAGTACTTC CASSVAYEQYF
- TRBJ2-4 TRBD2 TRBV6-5 TGTGCCAGCAGTGCCTCCCTTCTGCGGGAGGACATTCAGTACTTC CASSASLLREDIQYF
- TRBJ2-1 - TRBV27 TGTGCCAGCAGTTTAGTGGCAGACTACAATGAGCAGTTCTTC CASSLVADYNEQFF